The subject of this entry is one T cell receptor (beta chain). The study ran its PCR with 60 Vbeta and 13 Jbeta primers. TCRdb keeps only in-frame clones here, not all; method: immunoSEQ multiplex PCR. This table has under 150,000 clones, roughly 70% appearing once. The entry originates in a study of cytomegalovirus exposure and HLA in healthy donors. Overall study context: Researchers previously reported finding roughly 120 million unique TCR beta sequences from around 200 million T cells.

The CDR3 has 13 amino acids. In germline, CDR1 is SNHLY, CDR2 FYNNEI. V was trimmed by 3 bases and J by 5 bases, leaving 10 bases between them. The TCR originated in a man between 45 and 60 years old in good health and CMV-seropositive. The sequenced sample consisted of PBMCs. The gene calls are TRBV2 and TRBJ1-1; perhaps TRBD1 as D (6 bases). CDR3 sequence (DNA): TGTGCCAGCAGTGATGACAGGATGACTGAAGCTTTCTTT. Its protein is CASSDDRMTEAFF.